The present T cell receptor beta chain was sequenced within a study of technical replicates of blood from several donors. Only one count was recorded for this clone. The CDR3 contains 15 residues. Trimming shortened V by 5 bases and J by 3 bases, and 17 bases separated the two germline ends. The germline V gene has CDR1 SGHVS and CDR2 FQNEAQ. The protocol was immunoSEQ multiplex PCR, while the TCRdb copy is restricted to in-frame clones and leaves out a portion. The repertoire consists of under 100,000 clones, with almost 96% occurring once and the leading ten covering roughly 0.23%. The rearrangement joins TRBV7-8 to TRBJ2-7; maybe TRBD2 (5 bases). This sequence was found in a human donor in good health. Specimen: T cells isolated from PBMCs. CDR3 residues: CASSLRRVALYEQYF. The CDR3 DNA follows: TGTGCCAGCAGCCTAAGGCGGGTAGCACTCTACGAGCAGTACTTC.